Only one count was recorded for the clone carrying this TCR beta chain. The CDR3 extends over 16 amino acids. Germline V gene sequence: CDR1 SGHRS, CDR2 YFSETQ. V lost 0 bases to trimming and J lost 0 bases, with 10 bases between them. This sample was taken from a study of blood T cell repertoires in COVID-19. For the study at large: There were acute and convalescent COVID-19 samples, and they came from the United States, Italy and Spain. T cells, B-cell-depleted T cells, or PBMCs provided the cDNA or gDNA that served as material.

Cohorts were determined from participant-reported clinical history. Using immunoSEQ multiplex PCR, the repertoire was profiled, and TCRdb retains in-frame clones only, with some absent. The sample has some 340,000 clones, roughly 90% seen once. V and J are TRBV5-1 and TRBJ1-3, with D maybe TRBD1 (5 bases). Source material: PBMCs or T cells enriched from blood (not recorded which). The receptor was derived from a woman in her thirties who had been exposed to COVID-19. This CDR3 is CASSLAGGVSGNTIYF. DNA of the CDR3: TGCGCCAGCAGCTTGGCCGGAGGGGTCTCTGGAAACACCATATATTTT.